This T cell receptor beta chain stems from a study of shared clonotypes between healthy human individuals. The sample holds a few counts of this clone. The CDR3 totals 11 residues. Looked up from germline, CDR1 is ENHRY and CDR2 is SYGVKD. The germline V and J ends were trimmed by 11 bases and 8 bases, with 15 bases remaining between them. This was a deep-level run. The authors' processing: Filtering differed since immunoSEQ provided only junctions, with no quality scores. Clones were sequenced by immunoSEQ multiplex PCR, and TCRdb holds only the in-frame ones, with some missing. The V and J calls and clone size come from that table; D and trimming were worked out from the DNA. The sample comprises 98,000 or so clones, over 65% of which are singletons, and around 24% rests with the top ten.

The chain has TRBV10-3 and TRBJ1-2; D gene uncertain. The sequenced material came from memory CD8+ T cells sorted from blood. The subset denotes: CD45RO+ cells pooled with CCR7-negative TemRA cells. This TCR derives from a young woman in good health. The CDR3 reads CAARADAGYTF. The CDR3 DNA reads as TGTGCCGCCCGAGCGGACGCCGGCTACACCTTC.